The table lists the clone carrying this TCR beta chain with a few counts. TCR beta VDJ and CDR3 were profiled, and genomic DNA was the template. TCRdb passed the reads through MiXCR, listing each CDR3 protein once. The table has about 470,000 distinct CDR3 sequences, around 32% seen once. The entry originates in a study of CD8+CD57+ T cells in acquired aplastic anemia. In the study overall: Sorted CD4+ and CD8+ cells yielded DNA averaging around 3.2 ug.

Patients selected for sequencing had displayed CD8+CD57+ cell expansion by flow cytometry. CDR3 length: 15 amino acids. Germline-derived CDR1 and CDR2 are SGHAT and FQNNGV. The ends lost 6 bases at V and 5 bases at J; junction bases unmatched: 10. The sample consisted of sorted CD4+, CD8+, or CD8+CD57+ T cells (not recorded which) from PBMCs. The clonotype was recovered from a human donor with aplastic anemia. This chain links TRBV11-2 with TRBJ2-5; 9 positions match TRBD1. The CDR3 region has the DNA TGTGCCAGCAGACCTCCGGGACAGGGCGAGGAGACCCAGTACTTC. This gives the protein CASRPPGQGEETQYF.